This T cell receptor (beta chain) was retrieved from a study of PD-1 blockade in classical Hodgkin lymphoma. Each of the patients experienced relapse following autologous stem cell transplantation, and their brentuximab vedotin exposure differed. Regarding this clone: The junction shows a germline mismatch at one end, possibly a read error.

The CDR3 contains 16 residues. CDR1 is SGHRS and CDR2 is YFSETQ in the germline V gene. The repertoire was sequenced with immunoSEQ multiplex PCR; TCRdb's copy has only in-frame clones and lacks some. The sample shows more than 30,000 clones, just over 75% of them seen only once. The chain is built from TRBV5-1 and TRBJ1-3, with D unresolved. The receptor was derived from a human donor with classical Hodgkin lymphoma. The source material was peripheral blood mononuclear cells (PBMCs), sampled before the second cycle of nivolumab. The DNA of the CDR3 is TGCGCCAGCAGCTCGACTCTTCTTAACTCTGGGAACACCATATATTTT. Encoded protein: CASSSTLLNSGNTIYF.